Sequencing of this T cell receptor beta chain was carried out in a study of T cells in Graves' hyperthyroidism and ophthalmopathy. Study in general: Pretreatment peripheral blood was obtained at initial diagnosis.

TCR beta CDR3 regions were amplified from RNA. Initially, a first-round RT-PCR of the TCR CDR3 employed the HTBI primer set. TCRdb analysed the multiplex PCR reads with MiXCR anew, one entry per CDR3 protein. The sample has hundreds of thousands of distinct CDR3 sequences, around a fifth seen once. This clonotype was seen at least ten times. Ophthalmopathy patients showed a Clinical Activity Score of at least 3, NOSPECS grade of at least 4 and duration under 3 months. Researchers barred patients who had uncontrolled infection, other autoimmune disease, pregnancy or lactation. CDR1 is SNHLY and CDR2 is FYNNEI in the germline V gene. The CDR3 spans 13 residues. Trimming pared 3 bases from V and 2 bases from J, leaving 7 bases between.

V and J are TRBV2 and TRBJ2-5; D possibly corresponds to TRBD1 (5 bases). Material for sequencing was blood. This TCR came from a woman in her 70s with Graves' ophthalmopathy. In nucleotides, the CDR3 is TGTGCCAGCAGTGAGGGGCAGCAAGAGACCCAGTACTTC. Its translation: CASSEGQQETQYF.